What follows are 2 T cell receptor beta chains derived from one specimen sequenced in a study of beta chain features in type 1 diabetes. Study-wide points: When Type 1 diabetes patients were examined, their TCRB CDR3s proved moderately but significantly shorter in all four CD4+ subsets.

The entirety of the isolated RNA underwent reverse transcription, so expressed TCRB transcripts were sequenced. TCRdb keeps only in-frame clones here, not all; method: immunoSEQ multiplex PCR. The table records 630,000 or so clones, about 14% of them present only once. Their recognized antigens are unknown. Sequenced sample: naive CD4+ T cells from blood. These receptors came from a man in his late teens or twenties with type 1 diabetes.

This clone was detected a few times. The chain recombines TRBV10-1 with TRBJ2-1; 7 bases are shared with TRBD2. J was trimmed by 5 bases and V by 6 bases; bases with no gene match: 7. This CDR3 region has 14 residues. CDR1 and CDR2 (germline): WNHNN, SYGVQD (reference sequence). CDR3 nucleotide sequence: TGCGCCAGCAGACCCGGACTAGGAAACAATGAGCAGTTCTTC. This gives the protein CASRPGLGNNEQFF.

The V call is TRBV18, the J call TRBJ2-7; maybe TRBD2 (5 bases). This CDR3 comprises 14 residues. Germline-derived CDR1 and CDR2 are KGHSH and LQKENI. The V gene lost 0 bases and the J gene lost 4 bases, with 10 bases spanning the gap. CDR3: CASSPPMREYEQYF. The CDR3 DNA reads as TGTGCCAGCTCACCACCGATGAGGGAATACGAGCAGTACTTC.